This entry lists 13 T cell receptor beta chains sequenced from one sample in a study of blood T cell repertoires in COVID-19. Assay: immunoSEQ multiplex PCR; the TCRdb copy retains only in-frame clones and omits some. The profile covers about 280,000 clones, with more than 75% appearing a single time and around 2% taken by the ten largest. The sample taken for sequencing was PBMCs or T cells enriched from blood (not recorded which). Source of these receptors: a woman aged 60-75 years in a cohort exposed to, infected with or recovered from COVID-19 (not recorded which).

This chain joins TRBV28 and TRBJ1-5, with 8 positions matching TRBD1. V lost 4 bases and J lost 9; bases outside the gene matches: 8. This CDR3 spans 14 amino acids. Germline values: CDR1 MDHEN, CDR2 SYDVKM. The CDR3 DNA sequence: TGTGCCAGCAGTTGGACAGGGTACGGCCGGCCCCAGCATTTT. Its protein is CASSWTGYGRPQHF.

The chain links TRBV28 to TRBJ1-4; 7 bases agree with TRBD1. V was pared by 6 bases and J by 4 bases, with 11 bases of the junction left unmatched. CDR1 and CDR2 from the germline V gene are MDHEN and SYDVKM. This CDR3 has 16 residues. CDR3 nucleotides: TGTGCCAGCAGACCAGCCGGGACAGCTAATAATGAAAAACTGTTTTTT. Amino acids: CASRPAGTANNEKLFF.

The CDR3 coding sequence is TGTGCCAGCAGTTACCCCGGGACAGGGTCTAAAGTCGGCAATCAGCCCCAGCATTTT. Translated: CASSYPGTGSKVGNQPQHF. The chain joins TRBV6-2 or TRBV6-3 to TRBJ1-5, with TRBD1 identical over 9 bases. This CDR3 region has 19 residues. Trimming removed 2 bases from V and 2 bases from J; junction bases left unmatched: 13. Germline values: CDR1 MNHEY, CDR2 SVGEGT.

The V call is TRBV5-6, the J call TRBJ1-6, with 8 bases matching TRBD1. V lost 4 bases, J lost 7 bases, and 7 bases stayed unmatched. From germline, CDR1 is SGHDT and CDR2 YYEEEE. The CDR3 is 15 amino acids. The CDR3 here is CASSRPGTGNSPLHF. CDR3 sequence (DNA): TGTGCCAGCAGCCGCCCCGGGACAGGCAATTCACCCCTCCACTTT.

The rearrangement links TRBV28 to TRBJ1-4; D remains unclear. The CDR3 consists of 14 residues. V lost 6 bases, J lost 4 bases, and 12 bases lay in between. Looked up from germline, CDR1 is MDHEN and CDR2 is SYDVKM. This CDR3 reads CASSLRRSNEKLFF. The CDR3 DNA is TGTGCCAGCAGCCTTCGACGGAGTAATGAAAAACTGTTTTTT.

V is TRBV27 and J is TRBJ2-1, with a weak D call TRBD2 (6 bases). V was pared by 4 bases and J by 0 bases, with 10 bases between. Germline V gene sequence: CDR1 MNHEY, CDR2 SMNVEV (reference sequence). This CDR3 is 15 amino acids long. CDR3 in amino acids: CASSWDSSSYNEQFF. The CDR3, as DNA: TGTGCCAGCAGTTGGGACTCGAGCTCCTACAATGAGCAGTTCTTC.

This clone appeared once. V usage is TRBV5-1 and J usage is TRBJ1-2; the D gene is possibly TRBD1 (6 bases). V was trimmed by 5 bases and J by 3 bases, leaving 20 bases between them. The CDR3 loop spans 16 amino acids. Per the germline V gene, CDR1 is SGHRS and CDR2 is YFSETQ. The CDR3 coding sequence is TGCGCCAGCAGGAAGGGGGAATTTGTAACCCACTATGGCTACACCTTC. This gives the protein CASRKGEFVTHYGYTF.

The rearrangement joins TRBV6-5 to TRBJ1-4; D is uncertain. The germline V and J ends were trimmed by 8 bases and 7 bases, with 17 bases remaining between them. The CDR3 runs 14 residues. Germline assignment: CDR1 MNHEY and CDR2 SVGAGI. The CDR3 nucleotides are TGTGCCAGCCCTAAGCCAGAGCCGGGTGAAAAACTGTTTTTT. Amino acid sequence: CASPKPEPGEKLFF.

The V call is TRBV7-9, the J call TRBJ2-2; 10 bases align to TRBD2. Per the germline V gene, CDR1 is SEHNR and CDR2 is FQNEAQ (reference sequence). This CDR3 comprises 15 residues. The V gene end was trimmed by 1 base and the J gene end by 8 bases; junction bases not matched to a gene: 4. The CDR3 DNA is TGTGCCAGCAGCTTAGGGACTAGCGGAAGGGGGGAGCTGTTTTTT. Amino acids: CASSLGTSGRGELFF.

The chain links TRBV9 to TRBJ2-2, with D perhaps matching TRBD1 (7 bases). The V gene's germline CDR1 is SGDLS and CDR2 YYNGEE. The germline V and J ends were trimmed by 3 bases and 4 bases, with 13 bases remaining between them. This CDR3 region has 15 residues. The DNA of the CDR3 is TGTGCCAGCAGCGGGAGGGGGCGCAGCACCGGGGAGCTGTTTTTT. This gives the protein CASSGRGRSTGELFF.

On this clone: Additional DNA sequences in this sample encode the identical CDR3. This chain links TRBV5-1 with TRBJ1-5, with D perhaps matching TRBD1 (5 bases). The CDR3 is made up of 14 amino acids. V shed 0 bases and J shed 4 bases, with 8 bases lying between them. Looked up from germline, CDR1 is SGHRS and CDR2 is YFSETQ. The CDR3 spells CASSLGAGNQPQHF. The CDR3 coding sequence is TGCGCCAGCAGCTTGGGGGCAGGGAATCAGCCCCAGCATTTT.

V usage is TRBV4-1 and J usage is TRBJ2-7; 7 bases match TRBD1. The V and J ends lost 2 bases and 6 bases, in that order; junction bases with no gene match: 10. The CDR3 totals 15 residues. CDR1 is MGHRA, CDR2 YSYEKL, per germline. The CDR3 DNA is TGCGCCAGCAGCCAAAGTCTCGGGGCAGGGGGCGAGCAGTACTTC. Its protein product is CASSQSLGAGGEQYF.

The V call is TRBV30, the J call TRBJ1-3, with D perhaps TRBD1 (6 bases). CDR3 length: 16 amino acids. V was clipped by 0 bases and J by 4 bases, with 16 bases between them. The germline CDR1 and CDR2 sequences are GTSNPN and SVGIG (reference sequence). In DNA form, the CDR3 reads TGTGCCTGGAGTGTGGCTCGGACAGTCATCGGAAACACCATATATTTT. This translates into CAWSVARTVIGNTIYF.